A single sample gave rise to the 12 T cell receptor beta chains below, sequenced in a study of breast tumors, draining lymph nodes, adjacent tissues. Samples came from axillary lymph nodes draining the breast cancer. TCRdb re-called the multiplex PCR reads through MiXCR, storing one row per CDR3 protein. The repertoire has about 120,000 distinct CDR3 sequences, 15% to 20% of them found once; the top ten carry about 3.7%. The source material was axillary lymph node tissue. The receptors originated from a female donor with breast cancer. Some clones in this sample may be carry-over from other donors' samples.

V gene TRBV3-1 combines with J gene TRBJ2-1; 12 positions match TRBD2. Germline-derived CDR1 and CDR2 are LGHDT and YNNKEL (reference sequence). The CDR3 is 16 amino acids. V was clipped by 4 bases and J by 4 bases; unmatched bases: 5. The CDR3: CASSRRTSGNYNEQFF. The CDR3 nucleotides are TGTGCCAGCAGCCGACGGACTAGCGGGAATTACAATGAGCAGTTCTTC.

Ten or more counts support this clonotype. The genes are TRBV11-3 and TRBJ1-4; 7 bases are a match to TRBD1. The CDR3 is made up of 17 amino acids. The V gene's germline CDR1 is SGHNT and CDR2 YENEEA. The J segment lost 3 bases and the V segment lost 1 base, leaving 8 bases of the junction unmatched. The CDR3 coding sequence is TGTGCCAGCAGCTTAGCTACGAGGGGGCCTGCTAATGAAAAACTGTTTTTT. This sequence encodes CASSLATRGPANEKLFF.

This clonotype came up many times. The chain has TRBV6-6 and TRBJ2-7; TRBD2 agrees at 7 bases. J gave up 2 bases and V 2 bases, and 0 bases lay outside the gene matches. Per the germline V gene, CDR1 is MNHNY and CDR2 is SVGAGI (reference sequence). CDR3 length: 13 amino acids. Here the CDR3 reads CASSYRGAYEQYF. CDR3 sequence (DNA): TGTGCCAGCAGTTACCGGGGGGCCTACGAGCAGTACTTC.

This clonotype has a count of ten or more. The chain is built from TRBV5-1 and TRBJ2-1, with D unresolved. V shed 0 bases and J shed 4 bases, with 11 bases lying between them. This CDR3 contains 15 residues. Germline V gene data show CDR1 as SGHRS and CDR2 as YFSETQ. CDR3 DNA sequence: TGCGCCAGCAGCTTGGAGTGGGCCAAATACAATGAGCAGTTCTTC. Translated: CASSLEWAKYNEQFF.

This clonotype was counted at least ten times. The chain recombines TRBV7-2 with TRBJ1-2; maybe TRBD1 (6 bases). This CDR3 has 14 residues. Germline loops: CDR1 SGHTA, CDR2 FQGNSA. V lost 5 bases to trimming and J lost 4 bases, with 14 bases between them. The CDR3 protein is CASSQGQTIYGYTF. The CDR3 DNA is TGTGCCAGCAGCCAAGGACAGACGATCTATGGCTACACCTTC.

As to this clonotype: Germline and junction disagree at one end, which may indicate a read error. The CDR3 DNA follows: TGTGCCAGCAGGGGGGCCGAGGGCAGCCCGATCTTC. Translated, it gives CASRGAEGSPIF. The chain is built from TRBV25-1 and TRBJ2-5, with a weak D call TRBD1 (6 bases). There are 12 residues in the CDR3. Germline CDR1 MGHDK, CDR2 SYGVNS.

This clonotype was counted once. A clone one base away is much larger, so this may be a read error. V gene TRBV20-1 combines with J gene TRBJ2-3, with D perhaps matching TRBD2 (5 bases). V was shortened by 5 bases and J by 2 bases, with 11 bases between the two germline ends. CDR1 DFQATT and CDR2 SNEGSKA come from the germline V gene (reference sequence). The CDR3 sequence is 13 residues long. The CDR3, as DNA: TGCAGTGCTCTGGGAGACCACACAGATACGCAGTATTTT. Its translation: CSALGDHTDTQYF.

This clonotype showed up many times. The V call is TRBV5-1, the J call TRBJ1-6, with D possibly being TRBD1 (5 bases). CDR3 size: 13 residues. Germline V gives CDR1 SGHRS, CDR2 YFSETQ. V dropped 1 base and J dropped 13 bases, with 12 bases sitting between them. The CDR3 loop is CASSLWPGTPLHF. Written as DNA, the CDR3 is TGCGCCAGCAGCTTGTGGCCAGGGACGCCCCTCCACTTT.

This clonotype was picked up many times. CDR3 loop: CASSPTRGGALDTQYF. For the CDR3, the DNA is TGTGCCAGCAGCCCCACTCGCGGGGGGGCCTTAGATACGCAGTATTTT. The genes are TRBV12-3 or TRBV12-4 and TRBJ2-3; TRBD2 matches at 9 bases. The CDR3 runs 16 residues. Trimming took 6 bases from V and 5 from J; bases not matched to a gene: 12.

This clonotype showed up just a few times. The chain has TRBV3-1 and TRBJ2-2; D gene ambiguous. This CDR3 contains 14 residues. Germline V gene sequence: CDR1 LGHDT, CDR2 YNNKEL (reference sequence). The V end was cut by 4 bases, the J end by 1 base, with 7 bases between. The chain's CDR3 is CASSRYRNTGELFF. CDR3 nucleotides: TGTGCCAGCAGCCGATACAGGAACACCGGGGAGCTGTTTTTT.

The table lists this clonotype with many counts. This rearrangement joins TRBV19 to TRBJ2-2; D is perhaps TRBD1 (5 bases). The V and J ends lost 3 bases and 1 base respectively, with 12 bases between them. This CDR3 is built from 16 residues. CDR1 is LNHDA and CDR2 is SQIVND in the germline V gene (reference sequence). For the CDR3, the DNA is TGTGCCAGTAGTATCTATGGGGCGGTGAACACCGGGGAGCTGTTTTTT. Protein: CASSIYGAVNTGELFF. Filled out from reference TRBV19 and TRBJ2-2, the complete variable domain reads DGGITQSPKYLFRKEGQNVTLSCEQNLNHDAMYWYRQDPGQGLRLIYYSQIVNDFQKGDIAEGYSVSREKKESFPLTVTSAQKNPTAFYLCASSIYGAVNTGELFFGEGSRLTVL.

Notes on this clonotype: Possible read error: a much larger clone is one base away. V gene TRBV6-6 combines with J gene TRBJ2-7; D tentatively reads TRBD1 or TRBD2 (7 bases each). CDR1 and CDR2 (germline): MNHNY, SVGAGI (reference sequence). CDR3 length equals 15 residues. V lost 6 bases, J lost 8 bases, and 23 bases lay in between. Here the CDR3 DNA reads TGTGCCAGCAGCCCACCGGGGGGACAGAAGTACAAGCAGTACTTC. This encodes CASSPPGGQKYKQYF.